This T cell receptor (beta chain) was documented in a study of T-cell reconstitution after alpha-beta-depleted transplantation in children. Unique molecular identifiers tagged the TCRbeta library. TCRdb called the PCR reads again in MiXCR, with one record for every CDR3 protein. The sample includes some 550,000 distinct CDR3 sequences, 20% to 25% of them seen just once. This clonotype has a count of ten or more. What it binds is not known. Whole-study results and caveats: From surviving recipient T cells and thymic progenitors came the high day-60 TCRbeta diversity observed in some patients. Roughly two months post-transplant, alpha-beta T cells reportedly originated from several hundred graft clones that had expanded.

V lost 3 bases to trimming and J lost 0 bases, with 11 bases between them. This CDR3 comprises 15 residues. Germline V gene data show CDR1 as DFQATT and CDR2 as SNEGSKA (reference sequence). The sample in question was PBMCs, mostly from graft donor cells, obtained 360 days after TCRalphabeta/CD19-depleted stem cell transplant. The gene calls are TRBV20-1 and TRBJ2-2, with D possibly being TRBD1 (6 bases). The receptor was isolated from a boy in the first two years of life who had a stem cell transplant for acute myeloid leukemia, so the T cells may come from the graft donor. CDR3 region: CSARPTGANTGELFF. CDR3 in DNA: TGCAGTGCTAGGCCGACAGGCGCGAACACCGGGGAGCTGTTTTTT.